The 27 T cell receptor beta chains listed next were all sequenced from one sample in a study of regulatory T cells in long-lasting Graves disease. To make TCR beta libraries, researchers used iRepertoire HTBI primers and Arm-PCR of CDR3 regions. MiXCR was run by TCRdb on the multiplex PCR reads, yielding one entry per CDR3 protein. The table records about 290,000 distinct CDR3 sequences, 20% to 25% of them present only once. The time point is: persistent/refractory GD, antithyroid drugs over 5 years with positive TRAb. Construction of the TCR library relied on RNA isolated from PBMCs. The material sequenced was peripheral blood mononuclear cells (PBMCs), taken when the disease was refractory, from a patient treated with antithyroid drugs. The receptors were sampled from a female donor with Graves disease.

The CDR3 DNA reads as TGTGCCAGCAGCGACAACGCCGGGAATTCACCCCTCCACTTT. This gives the protein CASSDNAGNSPLHF. This chain uses TRBV9 with TRBJ1-6; D is ambiguous. CDR3 size: 14 residues. Germline values: CDR1 SGDLS, CDR2 YYNGEE. The V and J ends lost 3 bases and 7 bases respectively, with 11 bases between them.

The V call is TRBV2, the J call TRBJ2-2; 7 bases agree with TRBD2. Germline lookup yields CDR1 SNHLY and CDR2 FYNNEI. This CDR3 contains 15 residues. The junction had 13 bases not matched to a gene; V was cut back by 9 bases and J by 6 bases. The CDR3 is CASCRGISGAGELFF. CDR3 DNA: TGTGCCAGTTGCAGAGGGATCAGCGGGGCCGGGGAGCTGTTTTTT.

This clonotype has more than one count but fewer than ten. The rearrangement links TRBV20-1 to TRBJ2-4; D assignment may be TRBD1 or TRBD2 (6 bases each). Germline V lookup: CDR1 DFQATT, CDR2 SNEGSKA (reference sequence). This CDR3 region has 14 residues. V was shortened by 5 bases and J by 2 bases, with 13 bases between the two germline ends. The CDR3 bases are TGCAGTGCTCCGGAGGGGGTTACCAAAAACATTCAGTACTTC. As protein: CSAPEGVTKNIQYF.

Comment on this clonotype: The conserved phenylalanine or tryptophan is not found at the CDR3 terminus, so this likely reflects a read error. The V and J genes are TRBV13 and TRBJ1-5; perhaps TRBD1 as D (6 bases). Germline CDR1 reads PRHDT; CDR2 reads FYEKMQ (reference sequence). The length of the CDR3 is 14 residues. The V end lost 3 bases, the J end lost 4 bases, and 10 bases lay between the germline ends. CDR3 sequence reads: CASSFGQWNQPQHL. CDR3 DNA sequence: TGTGCCAGCAGCTTCGGACAGTGGAATCAGCCCCAGCATCTT.

The rearrangement uses TRBV25-1 and TRBJ2-7; D call uncertain. V was shortened by 2 bases and J by 13 bases, with 15 bases between the two germline ends. The V gene's germline CDR1 is MGHDK and CDR2 SYGVNS. The CDR3 is 12 amino acids. The CDR3 nucleotides are TGTGCCAGCAGTGAAAGCCCCCCACACATTTACTTC. Translation: CASSESPPHIYF.

This clonotype turned up a few times. This chain connects TRBV6-1 to TRBJ1-5; D gene unclear. This CDR3 has 14 amino acids. CDR1 is MNHNS and CDR2 is SASEGT in the germline V gene. Trimming shortened V by 9 bases and J by 5 bases, and 17 bases separated the two germline ends. The CDR3 sequence: CASLRTVTYQPQHF. CDR3 DNA sequence: TGTGCCAGTCTTAGGACGGTGACTTATCAGCCCCAGCATTTT.

Written as DNA, the CDR3 is TGTGCCTGGAGTGGGGGAACATACTCTGGAAACACCATATATTTT. Translating gives CAWSGGTYSGNTIYF. The chain carries TRBV30 and TRBJ1-3; D ambiguous. Germline loops: CDR1 GTSNPN, CDR2 SVGIG (reference sequence). The germline V and J ends were trimmed by 1 base and 0 bases, with 10 bases remaining between them. CDR3 length: 15 residues.

In this sample, this clonotype turned up a few times. V and J are TRBV5-1 and TRBJ2-2; TRBD2 matches at 11 bases. V lost 2 bases and J lost 7; bases outside the gene matches: 10. The CDR3 spans 17 residues. CDR1 and CDR2 (germline): SGHRS, YFSETQ. The DNA for the CDR3 is TGCGCCAGCAGCTTTCCTGCGACTAGCGGGATTGGCGGGGAGCTGTTTTTT. Residues: CASSFPATSGIGGELFF.

This clonotype was seen at least ten times. The genes are TRBV9 and TRBJ2-7; 8 nucleotides align to TRBD1. The CDR3 length is 15 residues. V lost 6 bases, J lost 5 bases, and 13 bases stayed unmatched. Looked up from germline, CDR1 is SGDLS and CDR2 is YYNGEE. DNA for the CDR3: TGTGCCAGCACCACCGAACCGGGACAGGCCCACGAGCAGTACTTC. It is translated as CASTTEPGQAHEQYF.

This clonotype was found many times. The J gene is TRBJ1-4, the V gene TRBV29-1, with D maybe TRBD1 (6 bases). V was cut by 6 bases and J by 4 bases, with 9 bases left in between. The CDR3 totals 12 residues. Per germline, CDR1 SQVTM and CDR2 ANQGSEA. The CDR3 region has the DNA TGCAGCGTCCGGACAGATAATGAAAAACTGTTTTTT. Translated, it gives CSVRTDNEKLFF.

A few counts support this clonotype. The CDR3 protein is CASSYLPTSGEETQYF. CDR3 sequence (DNA): TGTGCCAGCAGTTACCTCCCAACTAGCGGAGAGGAGACCCAGTACTTC. The chain employs TRBV6-2 or TRBV6-3 and TRBJ2-5, with TRBD2 matching 8 bases. There are 16 residues in the CDR3. V gave up 2 bases and J gave up 5 bases; unmatched junction bases: 10. Germline lookup yields CDR1 MNHEY and CDR2 SVGEGT.

This clonotype was seen a few times. CDR3 nucleotide sequence: TGTGCCAGCGCGATCCTCCCAGGACCCTACGAGCAGTACTTC. Encoded protein: CASAILPGPYEQYF. V is TRBV7-8 and J is TRBJ2-7; D is undetermined. Germline V gene sequence: CDR1 SGHVS, CDR2 FQNEAQ. The ends were cut back, 8 bases at V and 2 bases at J, with 16 bases in the middle. The CDR3 spans 14 residues. The complete variable domain, with remaining parts taken from reference TRBV7-8 and TRBJ2-7, reads GAGVSQSPRYKVAKRGQDVALRCDPISGHVSLFWYQQALGQGPEFLTYFQNEAQLDKSGLPSDRFFAERPEGSVSTLKIQRTQQEDSAVYLCASAILPGPYEQYFGPGTRLTVT.

This clonotype was detected many times. The CDR3 sequence: CASSLAGSTTYGYTF. CDR3 coding DNA: TGTGCCAGCAGCTTGGCCGGCAGTACAACCTATGGCTACACCTTC. The chain carries TRBV5-5 and TRBJ1-2, with D uncertain. Germline V gene data show CDR1 as SGHKS and CDR2 as YYEKEE (reference sequence). The ends were cut back, 0 bases at V and 4 bases at J, with 13 bases in the middle. The CDR3 runs to 15 residues.

This clonotype showed up many times. The rearrangement joins TRBV11-2 to TRBJ2-5; 8 bases map to TRBD1. With V trimmed by 7 bases and J by 5 bases, 9 bases remained unmatched. This CDR3 has 14 amino acids. Germline V CDR1 and CDR2: SGHAT, FQNNGV. The CDR3 protein is CASTYGQGGETQYF. CDR3 coding DNA: TGTGCCAGCACCTATGGACAGGGAGGCGAGACCCAGTACTTC.

The DNA for the CDR3 is TGTGCCAGCAGCCTTGGGCCAGCCTCGGGCAATCAGCCCCAGCATTTT. It yields the protein CASSLGPASGNQPQHF. V usage is TRBV5-5 and J usage is TRBJ1-5; D remains unclear. Germline CDR1 and CDR2: SGHKS and YYEKEE (reference sequence). This CDR3 spans 16 amino acids. With 4 bases removed from V and 2 bases from J, the gap between germline ends came to 16 bases.

The chain uses TRBV7-9 and TRBJ1-2; D is ambiguous. The V end was cut by 1 base, the J end by 2 bases, with 11 bases between. The germline V gene encodes CDR1 SEHNR and CDR2 FQNEAQ (reference sequence). This CDR3 spans 15 amino acids. This CDR3 reads CASSLVSSGNYGYTF. DNA of the CDR3: TGTGCCAGCAGCTTAGTGAGTTCGGGGAACTATGGCTACACCTTC.

This clonotype was recorded a few times. This chain connects TRBV6-2 or TRBV6-3 to TRBJ1-5; D perhaps matches TRBD1 (5 bases). The V end lost 6 bases, the J end lost 5 bases, and 14 bases lay between the germline ends. This CDR3 has 14 residues. Germline V gives CDR1 MNHEY, CDR2 SVGEGT. Here the CDR3 DNA reads TGTGCCAGCAGGGAGCAGGGAGGCGATCAGCCCCAGCATTTT. Translation: CASREQGGDQPQHF.

This clonotype was counted between two and nine times. J is TRBJ1-2 and V is TRBV19, with D uncertain. The CDR3 loop spans 14 amino acids. V was shortened by 5 bases and J by 4 bases, with 14 bases between the two germline ends. CDR1 and CDR2 (germline): LNHDA, SQIVND (reference sequence). In DNA form, the CDR3 reads TGTGCCAGTAGTCCCCCGGCGGAAGGCTATGGCTACACCTTC. Protein product: CASSPPAEGYGYTF.

The J gene is TRBJ1-4, the V gene TRBV18; D unresolved. With 1 base removed from V and 0 bases from J, the gap between germline ends came to 12 bases. Germline CDR1 reads KGHSH; CDR2 reads LQKENI. CDR3 size: 17 residues. CDR3 nucleotide sequence: TGTGCCAGCTCACCACGGGCCGCCTTCGCAACTAATGAAAAACTGTTTTTT. Its protein product is CASSPRAAFATNEKLFF.

V gene TRBV28 combines with J gene TRBJ1-3; D gene unclear. There are 15 residues in the CDR3. Germline V gene data show CDR1 as MDHEN and CDR2 as SYDVKM. Trimming left V 2 bases short and J 5 bases short, with 13 bases between. CDR3 residues: CASSLHDGGRNTIYF. DNA of the CDR3: TGTGCCAGCAGTTTACATGACGGAGGCAGAAACACCATATATTTT. The variable domain in full, completed from reference TRBV28 and TRBJ1-3, reads DVKVTQSSRYLVKRTGEKVFLECVQDMDHENMFWYRQDPGLGLRLIYFSYDVKMKEKGDIPEGYSVSREKKERFSLILESASTNQTSMYLCASSLHDGGRNTIYFGEGSWLTVV.

This clonotype was counted between two and nine times. The CDR3 DNA sequence: TGTGCCAGCAGCTTAGGTCTTGTATCGGCCGGGACAGGGACGAGGGGCTACACCTTC. Translation: CASSLGLVSAGTGTRGYTF. The V call is TRBV7-2, the J call TRBJ1-2, with 9 bases fitting TRBD1. Germline V CDR1 and CDR2: SGHTA, FQGNSA. This CDR3 is 19 amino acids long. V dropped 1 base and J dropped 8; count of bases not matched to a gene: 20.

The genes are TRBV6-2 or TRBV6-3 and TRBJ2-7, with D perhaps TRBD2 (5 bases). The germline V gene has CDR1 MNHEY and CDR2 SVGEGT. This CDR3 is 13 amino acids long. Trimming left V 11 bases short and J 3 bases short, with 17 bases between. The CDR3 protein is CAATTGSVYEQYF. CDR3 in DNA: TGTGCCGCCACCACGGGGTCTGTCTACGAGCAGTACTTC.

The chain has TRBV20-1 and TRBJ2-2; D uncertain. Germline-derived CDR1 and CDR2 are DFQATT and SNEGSKA (reference sequence). The CDR3 totals 12 residues. V was pared by 1 base and J by 6 bases, with 6 bases between. In DNA, the CDR3 is TGCAGTGCTAGAGTAGTGTCCGGGGAGCTGTTTTTT. Protein: CSARVVSGELFF.

The rearrangement joins TRBV9 to TRBJ2-7; TRBD2 matches 8 bases. J lost 3 bases, V lost 4 bases, and 9 bases had no gene match. CDR1 and CDR2 (germline): SGDLS, YYNGEE. The CDR3 consists of 15 residues. CDR3 residues: CASSPGAGTSYEQYF. Written as DNA, the CDR3 is TGTGCCAGCAGCCCCGGGGCCGGGACTAGCTACGAGCAGTACTTC.

About this clonotype: Compared with germline, one end of the junction differs, possibly owing to a read error. The genes are TRBV5-5 and TRBJ2-3; TRBD2 is a possible D gene (5 bases). Germline V CDR1 and CDR2: SGHKS, YYEKEE (reference sequence). CDR3 length equals 15 residues. CDR3 sequence: CASTKRISSTDTQYF. The CDR3 DNA is TGCGCCAGCACGAAGCGGATCTCGAGCACAGATACGCAGTATTTT.

A word on this clonotype: A single base separates this from a much larger clone, so it may be a read error. This sequence joins TRBV7-8 and TRBJ1-5, with TRBD1 matching over 7 bases. Germline CDR1 and CDR2: SGHVS and FQNEAQ. The CDR3 covers 16 residues. The ends lost 5 bases at V and 2 bases at J; junction bases unmatched: 9. CDR3 nucleotides: TGTGCCAGCAGCGACCAAGACAGGGATTGCAATCAGCCCCAGCATTTT. Its protein is CASSDQDRDCNQPQHF. The full variable domain, in which reference TRBV7-8 and TRBJ1-5 provide the parts outside the CDR3, is GAGVSQSPRYKVAKRGQDVALRCDPISGHVSLFWYQQALGQGPEFLTYFQNEAQLDKSGLPSDRFFAERPEGSVSTLKIQRTQQEDSAVYLCASSDQDRDCNQPQHFGDGTRLSIL.

The rearrangement links TRBV19 to TRBJ1-4, with D unresolved. The CDR3 covers 16 residues. Between the trimmed V and J ends, which lost 3 bases and 8 bases, there was a span of 19 bases. Germline V gene sequence: CDR1 LNHDA, CDR2 SQIVND (reference sequence). CDR3 amino acids: CASSIVGSPFREKLFF. Written as DNA, the CDR3 is TGTGCCAGTAGTATTGTTGGATCGCCCTTCAGGGAAAAACTGTTTTTT.